The entry below gives a single TCR beta chain sequence along with its context. Its antigen is unknown. Base qualities were left out, and no much larger clone turns up one base away. TCRbeta CDR3 regions were amplified from genomic DNA using the immunoSEQ Assay, a bias-controlled multiplex PCR. In the source study's methods: The number of nucleated cells in each sample was estimated from the amplification of reference gene primers within the assay. To quantify the absolute abundance of each unique TCRbeta CDR3 rearrangement, sequence reads were collapsed and filtered. For each sample, productive Simpson clonality was calculated by taking the square root of Simpson's diversity index across productive rearrangements. TCRdb took this table from immuneACCESS and kept in-frame rearrangements with V and J called. Such tables lack part of the clones; where checked against another copy, unresolved V genes explain under half of the gap, and the rest is unexplained. V and J calls and clone size are copied from that table; D and trimming were computed from the DNA. The sample contains about 140,000 clones, roughly 84% of them found a single time. The top ten constitute 8.2% of the sample.

This entry is derived from a study of blood T cell repertoires in COVID-19 (dated by TCRdb to 2018 to 2021). In the study overall: Samples from collaborators originated in the United States, Italy and Spain and spanned both the acute and convalescent phases of COVID-19. Samples came from the ongoing ImmuneRACE study (first 160 participants) plus 1,254 subjects from 6 global collaborators. Where available, HLA class I and class II types were obtained from metadata supplied by the sample provider rather than from assay-based typing. The prospective study material was composed of cDNA or gDNA derived from T cells, B-cell-depleted T cells, or PBMCs. The repertoires were released in a freely available public database intended as a resource for research on the immune response to SARS-CoV-2. Subjects who had been exposed to COVID-19, were actively infected with it, or had recovered from it provided the deeply sampled blood TCRbeta repertoires that made up the dataset. Nearly every sample came with metadata listing a de-identified subject ID, COVID-19 status, age in years and sex.

What the authors observed across the whole study: How much clinical and demographic metadata was included differed by source and by participant, and the metadata was provided uncurated.

The collaborating institutions used their own protocols to collect whole blood in K2EDTA tubes. For TCRbeta analysis, collaborator samples were shipped as frozen whole blood, as isolated PBMCs, or as DNA extracted from either sample type. Sequencing was performed on peripheral blood. The receptor was isolated from a woman aged 60-70 years with acute or convalescent COVID-19.

The CDR3 region has the sequence CASSVTSLNEQFF. Here is the DNA: TGTGCCAGCAGCGTAACTAGCCTCAATGAGCAGTTCTTC. The V and J genes are TRBV5-4 and TRBJ2-1; TRBD2 could be the D gene, as 6 bases match. The junction carries 11 bases between V and J, which are trimmed by 4 bases and 6 bases respectively. Taken from the germline V gene (reference sequence), the CDR1 and CDR2 loops are SGHNT and YYREEE. Inclusive of the bounding cysteine and phenylalanine, the CDR3 is 13 residues long. Only the CDR3 portion is preserved as DNA: 39 bases, with reading frame beginning at the first base.